This TCR beta chain originates from a study of blood T cell repertoires in COVID-19. The table came from immunoSEQ multiplex PCR; TCRdb's copy has only in-frame clones and leaves some out. The sample yields about 170,000 clones, 80% to 90% seen once. V dropped 5 bases and J dropped 1 base, with 11 bases sitting between them. Germline V gene sequence: CDR1 SGHRS, CDR2 YFSETQ. The CDR3 is made up of 14 amino acids. The chain carries TRBV5-1 and TRBJ2-3; D may be TRBD1 (5 bases). This TCR derives from a woman older than 75 with COVID-19, enrolled during active disease. Source material: peripheral blood. The CDR3 DNA reads as TGCGCCAGCAGAACTGACAGCCGCACAGATACGCAGTATTTT. It codes for CASRTDSRTDTQYF.